Listed here are 9 T cell receptor beta chains from one sample, sequenced in a study of monozygotic twins with inflammatory bowel disease. TCRdb re-called the 5' RACE reads; one entry per CDR3 protein, DNA not given. The sample's table shows more than 300,000 distinct CDR3 sequences. The sample was blood. The receptors here all came from a human donor with ulcerative colitis or Crohn's disease, or a healthy co-twin of an affected twin (not recorded which).

This rearrangement joins TRBV5-1 to TRBJ1-5; TCRdb names TRBD1, which stays unverified in the absence of DNA. The CDR3 covers 15 residues. CDR1 is SGHRS and CDR2 is YFSETQ in the germline V gene. The CDR3 region is CASRKTGQFNQPQHF.

The V gene is TRBV12-3 or TRBV12-4, the J gene TRBJ2-5; the D call from TCRdb, TRBD1, cannot be confirmed without DNA. CDR3 size: 15 residues. This chain's CDR3 is CASRHGLVRGKTQYF.

The V and J genes are TRBV6-5 and TRBJ2-7; TCRdb's D gene call, TRBD1, goes unchecked for lack of DNA. The CDR3 spans 15 residues. CDR1 is MNHEY, CDR2 SVGAGI, per germline. The CDR3 region is CASSYRLAGDYEQYF.

V is TRBV29-1 and J is TRBJ2-3; the TCRdb D gene call, TRBD2, has no DNA to confirm it. This CDR3 contains 15 residues. Germline CDR1 reads SQVTM; CDR2 reads ANQGSEA. The CDR3 region is CSVRRAGGDTDTQYF.

This chain connects TRBV5-1 to TRBJ1-6; with no DNA, the TCRdb D assignment of TRBD1 cannot be verified. Germline V gene data show CDR1 as SGHRS and CDR2 as YFSETQ. CDR3 length: 15 residues. CDR3 residues: CASSGGGGAPSPLHF.

The chain uses TRBV12-3 or TRBV12-4 and TRBJ1-1. CDR3 length equals 15 residues. CDR3: CASSFLAGKNTEAFF.

This chain joins TRBV7-2 and TRBJ2-4. Germline V gene lookup returns CDR1 SGHTA and CDR2 FQGNSA. The CDR3 length is 14 residues. The CDR3 spells CASSLTAYKNIQYF.

The chain joins TRBV3-1 to TRBJ2-2. Per germline, CDR1 LGHDT and CDR2 YNNKEL (reference sequence). CDR3 size: 11 residues. This chain's CDR3 is CASSQVGELFF.

This chain uses TRBV20-1 with TRBJ2-7; TCRdb calls TRBD2, which cannot be checked without DNA. Per the germline V gene, CDR1 is DFQATT and CDR2 is SNEGSKA (reference sequence). The length of the CDR3 is 14 residues. CDR3 loop: CSASGSAGDGEQYF.